The T cell receptor (beta chain) described here comes from a study of cytomegalovirus exposure and HLA in healthy donors. V was pared by 7 bases and J by 7 bases, with 16 bases between. Germline V gene sequence: CDR1 MNHEY, CDR2 SMNVEV (reference sequence). The CDR3 loop spans 13 amino acids. The PCR was carried out with 60 Vbeta primers and 13 Jbeta primers. Produced via immunoSEQ multiplex PCR; TCRdb's table is partial and in-frame only. This sample has 150,000 to 180,000 clones, with about 83% found just once. The receptor's source is a woman aged 40 to 55 in good health and CMV-seronegative. Sequenced material: PBMCs. The chain carries TRBV27 and TRBJ1-1, with D possibly matching TRBD1 (5 bases). The CDR3 nucleotides read TGTGCCAGCATAAGGGGCGGCGGAGATGAAGCTTTCTTT. Its translation: CASIRGGGDEAFF.